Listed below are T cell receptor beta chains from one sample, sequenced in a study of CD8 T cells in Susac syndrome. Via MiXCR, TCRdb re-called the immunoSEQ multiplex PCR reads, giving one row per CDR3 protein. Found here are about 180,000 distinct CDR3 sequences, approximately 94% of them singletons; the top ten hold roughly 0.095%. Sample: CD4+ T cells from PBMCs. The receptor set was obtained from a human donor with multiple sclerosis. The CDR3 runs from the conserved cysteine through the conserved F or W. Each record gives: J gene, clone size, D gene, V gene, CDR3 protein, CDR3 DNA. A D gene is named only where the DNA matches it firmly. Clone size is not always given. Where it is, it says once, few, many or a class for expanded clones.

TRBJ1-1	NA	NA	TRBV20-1	CSAVITEAFF	TGCAGTGCGGTAATCACTGAAGCTTTCTTT
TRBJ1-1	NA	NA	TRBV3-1	CASSPRRVLMGTEAFF	TGTGCCAGCAGCCCCCGTCGAGTGTTGATGGGCACTGAAGCTTTCTTT
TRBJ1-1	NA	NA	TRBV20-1	CSAERGDRYTEAFF	TGCAGTGCTGAAAGGGGAGATAGGTACACTGAAGCTTTCTTT
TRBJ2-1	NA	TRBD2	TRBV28	CASLRLAGGVLLDEQFF	TGTGCCAGCCTGAGACTAGCGGGGGGCGTCCTCCTGGATGAGCAGTTCTTC
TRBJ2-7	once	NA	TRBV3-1	CASSQDLGYEQYF	TGTGCCAGCAGCCAAGATTTAGGTTACGAGCAGTACTTC
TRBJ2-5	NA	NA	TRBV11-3	CASSLVSEETQYF	TGTGCCAGCAGCTTAGTTTCGGAGGAGACCCAGTACTTC
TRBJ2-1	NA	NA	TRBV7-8	CASSPRPGQSSYNEQFF	TGTGCCAGCAGCCCAAGGCCGGGACAAAGCTCCTACAATGAGCAGTTCTTC
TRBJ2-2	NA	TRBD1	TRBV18	CASSGQGIYTGELFF	TGTGCCAGCTCAGGACAGGGAATATACACCGGGGAGCTGTTTTTT
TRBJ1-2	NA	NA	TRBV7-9	CASSSPGGVIGYTF	TGTGCCAGCAGCTCCCCGGGGGGGGTGATCGGCTACACCTTC
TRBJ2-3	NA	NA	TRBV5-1	CASSLAPGASTDTQYF	TGCGCCAGCAGCTTGGCTCCAGGGGCCAGCACAGATACGCAGTATTTT
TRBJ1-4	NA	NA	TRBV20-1	CSAGRPGKLFF	TGCAGTGCTGGAAGACCGGGAAAACTGTTTTTT
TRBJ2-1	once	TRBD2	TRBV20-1	CSARAYFSGLAGGLNEQFF	TGCAGTGCTAGAGCCTACTTTTCCGGTTTAGCGGGGGGCTTAAATGAGCAGTTCTTC
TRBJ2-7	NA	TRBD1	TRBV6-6	CASRPPGGQGYEQYF	TGTGCCAGCAGACCTCCCGGCGGACAGGGCTACGAGCAGTACTTC
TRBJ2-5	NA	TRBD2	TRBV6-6	CASSLAGGGQETQYF	TGTGCCAGCAGTCTAGCGGGGGGTGGCCAAGAGACCCAGTACTTC
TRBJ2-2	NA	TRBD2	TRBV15	CATSSRLARISGELFF	TGTGCCACCAGCAGTCGACTAGCGCGGATTTCGGGGGAGCTGTTTTTT
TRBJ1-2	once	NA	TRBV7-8	CASSLDYRDLTF	TGTGCCAGCAGCTTAGATTACAGGGACCTTACCTTC
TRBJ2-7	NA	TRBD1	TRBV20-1	CSAIRTGIYEQYF	TGCAGTGCCATACGGACAGGGATCTACGAGCAGTACTTC
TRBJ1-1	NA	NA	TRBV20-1	CSARDLLSGTRETEAFF	TGCAGTGCTAGAGATCTTCTTTCCGGGACGCGGGAGACTGAAGCTTTCTTT
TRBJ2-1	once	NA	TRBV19	CASSIDPGTYNEQFF	TGTGCCAGTAGTATAGATCCAGGGACTTACAATGAGCAGTTCTTC
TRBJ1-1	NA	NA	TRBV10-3	CAVGERGSTEAFF	TGTGCCGTCGGGGAGAGGGGTAGCACTGAAGCTTTCTTT
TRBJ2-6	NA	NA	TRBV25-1	CASSEYLGGNSGANVLTF	TGTGCCAGCAGTGAATACTTGGGTGGTAACTCTGGGGCCAACGTCCTGACTTTC
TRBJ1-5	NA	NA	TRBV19	CASSDPGLDQPQHF	TGTGCCAGTAGTGATCCAGGGCTGGATCAGCCCCAGCATTTT
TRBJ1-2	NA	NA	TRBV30	CAWGDNGYTF	TGTGCCTGGGGGGACAACGGCTACACCTTC
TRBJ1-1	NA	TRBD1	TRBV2	CASSGRQGRGTEAFF	TGTGCCAGCAGTGGAAGACAGGGAAGGGGGACTGAAGCTTTCTTT
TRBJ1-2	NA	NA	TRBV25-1	CASSEGGTGRLYGYTF	TGTGCCAGCAGTGAAGGGGGTACGGGGAGGCTGTACGGCTACACCTTC
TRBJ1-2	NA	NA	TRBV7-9	CASSLVRGFGGYTF	TGTGCCAGCAGCTTAGTGCGGGGCTTCGGGGGCTACACCTTC
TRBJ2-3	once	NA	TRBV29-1	CSVEAASPGTDTQYF	TGCAGCGTTGAAGCGGCTAGCCCTGGAACAGATACGCAGTATTTT
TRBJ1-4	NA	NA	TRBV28	CASSLWDGEKLFF	TGTGCCAGCAGTTTATGGGACGGTGAAAAACTGTTTTTT
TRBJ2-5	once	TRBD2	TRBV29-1	CSVGLAEETQYF	TGCAGCGTTGGACTAGCGGAAGAGACCCAGTACTTC
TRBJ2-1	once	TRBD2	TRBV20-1	CSAKRVAGGHNEQFF	TGCAGTGCCAAAAGGGTAGCGGGGGGCCACAATGAGCAGTTCTTC
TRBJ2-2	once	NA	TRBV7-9	CASRLDPGELFF	TGTGCCAGCAGACTAGATCCCGGGGAGCTGTTTTTT
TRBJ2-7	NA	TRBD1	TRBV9	CASSAGQFMREQYF	TGTGCCAGCAGCGCGGGACAGTTTATGCGCGAGCAGTACTTC
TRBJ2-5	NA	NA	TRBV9	CASSVAGGGLQETQYF	TGTGCCAGCAGCGTCGCAGGGGGGGGTCTCCAAGAGACCCAGTACTTC
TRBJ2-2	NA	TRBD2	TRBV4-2	CASSFSGGTNTGELFF	TGTGCCAGCAGCTTTTCCGGGGGGACGAACACCGGGGAGCTGTTTTTT
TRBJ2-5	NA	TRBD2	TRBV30	CAGRLAGLKTQYF	TGTGCCGGGAGACTAGCGGGGCTCAAGACCCAGTACTTC
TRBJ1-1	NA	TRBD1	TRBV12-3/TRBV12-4	CASSSQGGITEAFF	TGTGCCAGCAGTTCACAGGGGGGAATCACTGAAGCTTTCTTT
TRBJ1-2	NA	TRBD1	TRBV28	CASSPVTGVGYGYTF	TGTGCCAGCAGTCCGGTGACAGGGGTAGGCTATGGCTACACCTTC
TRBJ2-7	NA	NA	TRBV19	CASSRPDYEQYF	TGTGCCAGTAGTAGACCCGACTACGAGCAGTACTTC
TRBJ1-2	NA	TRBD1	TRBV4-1	CASAAGGDYGYTF	TGCGCCAGCGCCGCAGGGGGAGACTATGGCTACACCTTC
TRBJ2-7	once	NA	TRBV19	CASSSPLGGDYEQYF	TGTGCCAGTAGTAGCCCTTTGGGTGGGGACTACGAGCAGTACTTC
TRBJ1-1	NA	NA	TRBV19	CASSMEGNTEAFF	TGTGCCAGTAGTATGGAGGGGAACACTGAAGCTTTCTTT
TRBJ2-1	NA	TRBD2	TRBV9	CASSPGGTPYNEQFF	TGTGCCAGCAGCCCCGGGGGGACCCCCTACAATGAGCAGTTCTTC
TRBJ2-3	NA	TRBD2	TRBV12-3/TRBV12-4	CASSSTGAGDTQYF	TGTGCCAGCAGTTCAACGGGAGCGGGGGATACGCAGTATTTT
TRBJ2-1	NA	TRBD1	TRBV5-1	CASSLTGQGEQFF	TGCGCCAGCAGCTTAACCGGACAGGGAGAGCAGTTCTTC
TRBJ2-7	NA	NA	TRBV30	CAWSVLGDDYYEQYF	TGTGCCTGGAGTGTTTTGGGGGACGACTACTACGAGCAGTACTTC
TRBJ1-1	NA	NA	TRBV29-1	CSVEDYQARASMNTEAFF	TGCAGCGTTGAAGACTACCAGGCCCGAGCTTCCATGAACACTGAAGCTTTCTTT
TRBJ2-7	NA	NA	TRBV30	CAWSPPGYGTYEQYF	TGTGCCTGGAGCCCCCCTGGATACGGGACCTACGAGCAGTACTTC
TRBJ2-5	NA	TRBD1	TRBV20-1	CSARRTGRETQYF	TGCAGTGCTAGAAGGACAGGAAGGGAGACCCAGTACTTC
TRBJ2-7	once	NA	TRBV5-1	CASSLEWTQKLGYEQYF	TGCGCCAGCAGCTTGGAATGGACTCAAAAGCTGGGCTACGAGCAGTACTTC
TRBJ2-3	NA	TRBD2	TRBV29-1	CSVRGLAGGYTDTQYF	TGCAGCGTTCGGGGACTAGCGGGGGGTTACACAGATACGCAGTATTTT
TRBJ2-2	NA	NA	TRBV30	CAWSVSWGLAGELFF	TGTGCCTGGAGTGTTTCCTGGGGACTTGCCGGGGAGCTGTTTTTT
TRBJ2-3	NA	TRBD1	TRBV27	CASSLGTAVDTQYF	TGTGCCAGCAGTTTAGGGACAGCAGTAGATACGCAGTATTTT
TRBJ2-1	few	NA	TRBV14	CASSQASYNEQFF	TGTGCCAGCAGCCAGGCTTCGTACAATGAGCAGTTCTTC
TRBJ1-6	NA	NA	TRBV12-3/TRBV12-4	CASSLTVSPLHF	TGTGCCAGCAGTTTAACGGTCTCACCCCTCCACTTT
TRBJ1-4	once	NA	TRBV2	CAISWGGEKLFF	TGTGCCATCTCGTGGGGAGGGGAAAAACTGTTTTTT